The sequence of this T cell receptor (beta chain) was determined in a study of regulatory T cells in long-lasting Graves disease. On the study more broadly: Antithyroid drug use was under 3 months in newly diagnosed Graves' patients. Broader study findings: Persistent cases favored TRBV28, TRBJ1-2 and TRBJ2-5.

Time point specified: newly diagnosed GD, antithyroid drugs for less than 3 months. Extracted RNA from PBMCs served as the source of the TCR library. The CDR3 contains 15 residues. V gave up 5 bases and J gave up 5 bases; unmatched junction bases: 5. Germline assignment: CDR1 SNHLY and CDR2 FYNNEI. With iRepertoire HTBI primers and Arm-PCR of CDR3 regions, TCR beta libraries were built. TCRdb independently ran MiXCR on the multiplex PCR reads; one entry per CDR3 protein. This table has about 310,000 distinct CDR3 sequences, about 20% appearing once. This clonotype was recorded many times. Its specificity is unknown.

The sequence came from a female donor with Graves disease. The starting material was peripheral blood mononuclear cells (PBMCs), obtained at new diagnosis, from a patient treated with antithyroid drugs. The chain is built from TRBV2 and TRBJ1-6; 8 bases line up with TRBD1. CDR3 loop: CASSKDRVDNSPLHF. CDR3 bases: TGTGCCAGCAGTAAGGACAGGGTAGATAATTCACCCCTCCACTTT.